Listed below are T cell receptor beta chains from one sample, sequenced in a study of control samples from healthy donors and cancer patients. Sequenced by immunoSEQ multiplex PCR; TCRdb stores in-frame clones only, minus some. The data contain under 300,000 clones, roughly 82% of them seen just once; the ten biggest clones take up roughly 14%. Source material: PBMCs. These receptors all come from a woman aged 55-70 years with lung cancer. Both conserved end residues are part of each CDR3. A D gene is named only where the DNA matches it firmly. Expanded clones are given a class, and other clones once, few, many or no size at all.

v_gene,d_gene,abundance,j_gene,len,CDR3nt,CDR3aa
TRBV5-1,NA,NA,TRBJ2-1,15,TGCGCCAGCAGCCCGGGGGTCGGCTCCTACAATGAGCAGTTCTTC,CASSPGVGSYNEQFF
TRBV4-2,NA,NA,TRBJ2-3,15,TGTGCCAGCAGCCAGGGAGAGGCCGGGGGAGATACGCAGTATTTT,CASSQGEAGGDTQYF
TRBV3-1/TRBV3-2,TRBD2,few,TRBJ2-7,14,TGTGCCAGCAGCCGGACTAGCGGTACCTACGAGCAGTACTTC,CASSRTSGTYEQYF
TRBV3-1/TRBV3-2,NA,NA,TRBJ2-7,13,TGTGCCAGCAGCCACACGAACGAAGGGAAGCAGTACTTC,CASSHTNEGKQYF
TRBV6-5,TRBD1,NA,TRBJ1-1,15,TGTGCCAGCAGTTTTCCCGGACAGGGAAACACTGAAGCTTTCTTT,CASSFPGQGNTEAFF
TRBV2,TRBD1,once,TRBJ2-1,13,TGTGCCAGCAGATGGACAGGGGACAATGAGCAGTTCTTC,CASRWTGDNEQFF
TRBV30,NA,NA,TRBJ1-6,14,TGTGCCTGGAGTGCCTTCCCGGGGATCTCACCCCTCCACTTT,CAWSAFPGISPLHF
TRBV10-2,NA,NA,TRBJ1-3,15,TGCGCCAGCAGTGAGTCCGGGGGCCACGGAAACACCATATATTTT,CASSESGGHGNTIYF
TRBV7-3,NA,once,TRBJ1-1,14,TGTGCCAGCAGCTTATCAGGGATGAATACTGAAGCTTTCTTT,CASSLSGMNTEAFF
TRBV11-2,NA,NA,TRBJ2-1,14,TGTGCCAGCAGCGTCGGGGGCCCCGTGACAGAGCAGTTCTTC,CASSVGGPVTEQFF
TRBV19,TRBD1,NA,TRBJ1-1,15,TGTGCCAGTAGCTATACAGGGGTTTTGAACACTGAAGCTTTCTTT,CASSYTGVLNTEAFF
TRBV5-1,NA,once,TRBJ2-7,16,TGCGCCAGCAGCCCAAAAAGCGGAGGGGTCTCCTACGAGCAGTACTTC,CASSPKSGGVSYEQYF
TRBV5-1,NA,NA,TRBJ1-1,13,TGCGCCAGCAGCCCCAACCAGAACACTGAAGCTTTCTTT,CASSPNQNTEAFF
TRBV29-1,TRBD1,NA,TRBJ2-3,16,TGCAGCGTCCCACCTCTGTGGACAGGGAGCACAGATACGCAGTATTTT,CSVPPLWTGSTDTQYF
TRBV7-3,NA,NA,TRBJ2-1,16,TGTGCCAGCAGCTTAACGTCGGACGTCTCCTACAATGAGCAGTTCTTC,CASSLTSDVSYNEQFF
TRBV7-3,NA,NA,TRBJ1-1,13,TGTGCCAGCAGCTCACTCCGAAACACTGAAGCTTTCTTT,CASSSLRNTEAFF
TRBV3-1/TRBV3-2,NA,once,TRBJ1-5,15,TGTGCCAGCAGCCAAGGAAAGCTTTCTAATCAGCCCCAGCATTTT,CASSQGKLSNQPQHF
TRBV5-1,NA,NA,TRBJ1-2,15,TGCGCCAGCAGCTTCGAAGGGGGTGATGGCTATGGCTACACCTTC,CASSFEGGDGYGYTF
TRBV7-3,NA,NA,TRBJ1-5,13,TGTGCCAGCAGCTTATCGCGGAGACAGCCCCAGCATTTT,CASSLSRRQPQHF
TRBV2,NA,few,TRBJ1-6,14,TGTGCCAGCAGTTTACAGGACTCTAATTCACCCCTCCACTTT,CASSLQDSNSPLHF
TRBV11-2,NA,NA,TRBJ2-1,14,TGTGCCAGCAGCCCAGAGTGGGGGGGGCACGAGCAGTTCTTC,CASSPEWGGHEQFF
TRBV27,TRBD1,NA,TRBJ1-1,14,TGTGCCAGCAGTTGGGACAGGGGAGGTACTGAAGCTTTCTTT,CASSWDRGGTEAFF
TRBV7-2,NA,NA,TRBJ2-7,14,TGTGCCAGCAGCCCCCCCCCGGGCCGCTACGAGCAGTACTTC,CASSPPPGRYEQYF
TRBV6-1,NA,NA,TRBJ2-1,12,TGTGCCAGCAGTGAATGGACCCAGGAGCAGTTCTTC,CASSEWTQEQFF
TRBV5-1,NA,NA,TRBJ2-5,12,TGCGCCAGCAGCGAAACCCAAGAGACCCAGTACTTC,CASSETQETQYF
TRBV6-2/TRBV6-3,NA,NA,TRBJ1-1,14,TGTGCCAGCAGTTACTCCGGGGGGGGAACTGAAGCTTTCTTT,CASSYSGGGTEAFF
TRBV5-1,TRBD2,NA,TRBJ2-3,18,TGCGCCAGCAGCACTAGAGGGACCGGGGGGGCCAACGGAGATACGCAGTATTTT,CASSTRGTGGANGDTQYF
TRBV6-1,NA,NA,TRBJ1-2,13,TGTGCCAGCAGTGAACCCGCATTATATGGCTACACCTTC,CASSEPALYGYTF
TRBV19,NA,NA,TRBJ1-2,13,TGTGCCAGTAGAACCGGGCCTAACGGTGGCTACACCTTC,CASRTGPNGGYTF
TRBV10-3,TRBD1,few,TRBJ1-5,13,TGTGCCACCTCCGGGACAGCAAATCAGCCCCAGCATTTT,CATSGTANQPQHF
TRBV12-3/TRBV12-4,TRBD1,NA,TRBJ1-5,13,TGTGCCAGCAGTCGACAGGGGAATCAGCCCCAGCATTTT,CASSRQGNQPQHF
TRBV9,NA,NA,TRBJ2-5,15,TGTGCCAGCAGCGTATCGGGTGGAGTGCGGGAGACCCAGTACTTC,CASSVSGGVRETQYF
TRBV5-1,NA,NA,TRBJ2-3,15,TGCGCCAGCAGCTTGCAGGGAAGGAGCACAGATACGCAGTATTTT,CASSLQGRSTDTQYF
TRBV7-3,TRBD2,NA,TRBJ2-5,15,TGTGCCAGCAGCTCCAGCCATGGGACTATGGTGACCCAGTACTTC,CASSSSHGTMVTQYF
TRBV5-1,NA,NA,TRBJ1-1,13,TGCGCCAGCAGCTTGGACCGCCAGACTGAAGCTTTCTTT,CASSLDRQTEAFF
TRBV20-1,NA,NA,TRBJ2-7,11,TGCAGTGCTGCCCTAGTCTACGAGCAGTACTTC,CSAALVYEQYF
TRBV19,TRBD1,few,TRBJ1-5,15,TGTGCCACCAGAAGGGACAGGGTAGGGAATCAGCCCCAGCATTTT,CATRRDRVGNQPQHF
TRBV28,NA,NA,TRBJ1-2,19,TGTGCCAGCAGTTTATGGAGTGGCCCTTTGGGGGGGAGTAACTATGGCTACACCTTC,CASSLWSGPLGGSNYGYTF
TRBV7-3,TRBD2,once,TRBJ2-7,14,TGTGCCAGCAGCCCCCGGGGGGGTAATTACGAGCAGTACTTC,CASSPRGGNYEQYF
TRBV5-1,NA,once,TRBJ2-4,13,TGCGCCAGCAGCCACGAACCCGGCAACATTCAGTACTTC,CASSHEPGNIQYF
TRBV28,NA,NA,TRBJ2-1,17,TGTGCCAGCAGTTTATGGATGGGGGGCGGTGCCTACAATGAGCAGTTCTTC,CASSLWMGGGAYNEQFF
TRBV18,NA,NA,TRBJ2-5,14,TGTGCCAGCTCACTGGACAGCGTACAGGAGACCCAGTACTTC,CASSLDSVQETQYF
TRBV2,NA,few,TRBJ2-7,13,TGTGCCAGCAACGGTGGGACTTCCTACGAGCAGTACTTC,CASNGGTSYEQYF